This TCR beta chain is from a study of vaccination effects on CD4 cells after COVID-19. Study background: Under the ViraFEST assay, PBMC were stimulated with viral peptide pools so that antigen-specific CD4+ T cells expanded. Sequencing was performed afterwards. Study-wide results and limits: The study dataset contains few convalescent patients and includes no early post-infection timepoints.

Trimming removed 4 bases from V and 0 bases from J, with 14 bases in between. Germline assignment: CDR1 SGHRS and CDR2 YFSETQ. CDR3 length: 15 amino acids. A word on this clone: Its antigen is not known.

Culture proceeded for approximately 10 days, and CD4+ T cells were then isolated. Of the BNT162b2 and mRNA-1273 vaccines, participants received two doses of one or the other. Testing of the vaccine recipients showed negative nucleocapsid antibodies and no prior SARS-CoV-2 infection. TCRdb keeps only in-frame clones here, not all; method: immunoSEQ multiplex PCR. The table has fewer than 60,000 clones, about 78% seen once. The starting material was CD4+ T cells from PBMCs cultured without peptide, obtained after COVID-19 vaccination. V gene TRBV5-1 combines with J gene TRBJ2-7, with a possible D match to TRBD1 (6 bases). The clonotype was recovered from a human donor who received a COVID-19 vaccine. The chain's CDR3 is CASSKLQGNSYEQYF. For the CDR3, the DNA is TGCGCCAGCAGCAAACTACAGGGAAACTCCTACGAGCAGTACTTC.